Detailed here is one TCR beta chain. Its antigen is currently not known. It has no much larger one-base neighbor in the sample; base qualities were not kept. The record originates from a study of beta chain features in type 1 diabetes (dated by TCRdb to 2017 to 2018). A note on the overall study: Mean age, gender distribution, total cell number and subset yield were not different between patients and healthy donors. A total of 100 million to 140 million sorted cells were examined across all samples, and the number of cells per subset was strongly correlated with RNA yield. In the study, recently diagnosed type 1 diabetes patients and matched healthy donors were compared on the TCRB repertoires of their sorted circulating CD4+ T cell subsets. Naive and central memory subsets were obtained from all 30 or so donors, but regulatory and stem cell-like memory subsets were isolated from only 8 patients and 8 healthy donors. Here is what the overall study found, with its caveats: At VDJ recombination sites, type 1 diabetes patients had fewer insertions and more deleted nucleotides, which implies abnormalities in thymic rearrangement. PCR might favor shorter templates, but patient and control samples were amplified and corrected together, so any skew would affect both groups equally. Type 1 diabetes patients showed a moderate but significant shortening of TCRB CDR3 length in all four CD4+ subsets. Because cDNA was sequenced instead of genomic DNA, highly expressing activated cells could be over-represented, though the groups showed no difference in activation or CD3 levels. Only small numbers of individuals were included in the HLA sub-analyses, which left unresolved whether HLA type had any influence on TCRB rearrangement. The naive, central memory and regulatory TCRB repertoires appeared to resemble one another more closely among patients than among healthy donors.

The CDR3 has 14 amino acids, counting the end cysteine and phenylalanine. The only DNA kept is the CDR3, 42 bases in frame from the first base. CDR1 is given as LNHDA and CDR2 as SQIVND, both from the germline V gene (reference sequence). Trimming removed 3 bases from V and 4 bases from J, leaving 10 bases between the germline ends. Each donor gave one peripheral blood draw, averaging approximately 0.12 L, which was collected into heparinised tubes. A BD FACSAria II and a panel including CD45RO, CCR7, CD25, CD127, CD95 and CD27 were used to sort naive, central memory, regulatory and stem cell-like memory CD4+ T cells. All sorted populations exceeded 95% purity. PBMCs were isolated right away by Lymphoprep density gradient centrifugation and were stained directly, without culture. So that batch effects would be minimized, each experiment stained and sorted samples in pairs, pairing one healthy donor with one patient.

The entire isolated RNA was reverse transcribed using the High Capacity cDNA Reverse Transcription Kit, and thus expressed TCRB transcripts were sequenced. Deep immunoSEQ sequencing was applied to naive, central memory and regulatory T cell samples, giving an average of around 3.4 million total reads per sample. Sorted cells were lysed in RLT buffer and RNA was extracted with DNase-treated RNeasy Micro or Mini kits, depending on cell number. Each cell subset was processed separately to prevent cross-contamination, with patient and healthy donor samples processed together. The immunoSEQ multiplex PCR was used to amplify TCRB sequences from cDNA, yielding 87-bp fragments that span the CDR3 region. The amplicons were sequenced using the Illumina HiSeq platform. In the source study's methods: Synthetic template baselines were used to correct PCR bias computationally, reads within Hamming distance 2 were collapsed, and singletons that could not be merged were discarded. Reads were aligned against IMGT so that V, D and J genes, CDR3 length and insertions or deletions at six rearrangement sites could be assigned. Clonotype counts were normalized to sorted cell number within each subset before computing true diversity and Gini coefficients with the tcR R package. The overlap coefficient, calculated on TCRB nucleotide sequences, was used to quantify repertoire sharing. Out-of-frame TCRB sequences from naive cells were analyzed as a proxy for the pre-selection repertoire. Not all clones reach the TCRdb copy of this immuneACCESS table, which keeps in-frame sequences only. Checked studies attribute under half of the gap to unresolved V genes and leave the rest unexplained. V, J and clone size reflect that table, while D and trimming were determined from the DNA. Across this sample there are about 700,000 clones, with 13% seen only once. The top ten hold less than 0.025% of the sample.

The TCR sequence derives from a man younger than 35 with type 1 diabetes. The sequence links TRBV19 to TRBJ1-5; a weak D assignment points to TRBD1 (5 bases agree). The material sequenced was naive CD4+ T cells from blood. What the cell subset or site label conveys for this sample: true naive CD4+ T cells. The nucleotide sequence reads TGTGCCAGTAGTATGGCCAGGGCAAATCAGCCCCAGCATTTT. Translated, this gives CASSMARANQPQHF. Reference TRBV19 and TRBJ1-5 genes cover what lies past the CDR3, so the full variable domain is DGGITQSPKYLFRKEGQNVTLSCEQNLNHDAMYWYRQDPGQGLRLIYYSQIVNDFQKGDIAEGYSVSREKKESFPLTVTSAQKNPTAFYLCASSMARANQPQHFGDGTRLSIL.